One and the same sample provided the 30 T cell receptor beta chains below, sequenced in a study of cytomegalovirus exposure and HLA in healthy donors. Primers included in the PCR were 60 Vbeta and 13 Jbeta primers. The method was immunoSEQ multiplex PCR; TCRdb's version includes in-frame clones alone and lacks a portion of them. The table lists some 100,000 clones, 60% to 80% of them singletons, with approximately 4.3% in the top ten. What was sequenced was PBMCs. These receptors were obtained from a woman aged 18-30 years in good health and CMV-seropositive.

V and J are TRBV7-2 and TRBJ2-7, with 8 bases lining up with TRBD1. This CDR3 region has 14 residues. Unmatched junction bases numbered 6, after V lost 4 bases and J lost 4 bases. CDR1 and CDR2 from the germline V gene are SGHTA and FQGNSA. CDR3: CASSSSDRAYEQYF. The CDR3 region has the DNA TGTGCCAGCAGCTCGTCGGACAGGGCGTACGAGCAGTACTTC.

This clone was seen more than once but under ten times. J is TRBJ2-7 and V is TRBV28; TRBD2 matches 14 bases. V trimming: 4 bases; J trimming: 0 bases; junction bases outside the gene matches: 8. CDR1 is MDHEN, CDR2 SYDVKM, per germline. CDR3 size: 18 residues. The CDR3 bases are TGTGCCAGCAGTTCCTCGGGACTAGCGGGAGTTGCCTCCTACGAGCAGTACTTC. Residues: CASSSSGLAGVASYEQYF.

This chain connects TRBV28 to TRBJ1-4; D gene ambiguous. CDR3 length: 15 residues. Germline-derived CDR1 and CDR2 are MDHEN and SYDVKM. Trimming took off 5 bases at V and 3 bases at J, with 13 bases between the two ends. The CDR3 DNA is TGTGCCAGCAGTGTAGACCCGCGGCCTAATGAAAAACTGTTTTTT. Translating gives CASSVDPRPNEKLFF.

V and J are TRBV27 and TRBJ1-3; D unclear. V shed 6 bases and J shed 2 bases, with 11 bases lying between them. Germline V gene data show CDR1 as MNHEY and CDR2 as SMNVEV (reference sequence). The CDR3 spans 14 residues. Here the CDR3 reads CASRYSGAGNTIYF. CDR3 coding DNA: TGTGCCAGCAGGTATTCGGGAGCTGGAAACACCATATATTTT.

J is TRBJ2-7 and V is TRBV7-9; D is possibly TRBD1 (6 bases). Germline CDR1 SEHNR, CDR2 FQNEAQ (reference sequence). The ends were cut back, 2 bases at V and 3 bases at J, with 14 bases in the middle. CDR3 length equals 15 residues. DNA for the CDR3: TGTGCCAGCAGCTTATGGGACATAGGGGGCTACGAGCAGTACTTC. Protein product: CASSLWDIGGYEQYF.

This rearrangement joins TRBV7-2 to TRBJ2-7; maybe TRBD1 (6 bases). This CDR3 has 15 amino acids. Trimming stripped 3 bases from V and 1 base from J, with 13 bases between. Germline CDR1 is SGHTA and CDR2 is FQGNSA. CDR3 amino acids: CASSLGHSLSYEQYF. In DNA form, the CDR3 reads TGTGCCAGCAGCTTGGGACACTCCCTTTCCTACGAGCAGTACTTC.

The chain uses TRBV5-1 and TRBJ2-7; tentative D call: TRBD2 (5 bases). This CDR3 is built from 12 residues. Looked up from germline, CDR1 is SGHRS and CDR2 is YFSETQ. The V and J ends lost 2 bases and 3 bases respectively, with 6 bases between them. The CDR3, as DNA: TGCGCCAGCAGCTTCGGGGACTACGAGCAGTACTTC. Translated, it gives CASSFGDYEQYF. Drawing the rest from reference TRBV5-1 and TRBJ2-7, the complete variable domain is KAGVTQTPRYLIKTRGQQVTLSCSPISGHRSVSWYQQTPGQGLQFLFEYFSETQRNKGNFPGRFSGRQFSNSRSEMNVSTLELGDSALYLCASSFGDYEQYFGPGTRLTVT.

This clone was seen only a few times. Written as DNA, the CDR3 is TGTGCCACCATTGCGACAGGGGGAAACGAGCAGTACTTC. Translated: CATIATGGNEQYF. The chain recombines TRBV15 with TRBJ2-7; 9 bases map to TRBD1. Per germline, CDR1 LNHNV and CDR2 YYDKDF (reference sequence). V was pared by 7 bases and J by 5 bases, with 6 bases of the junction left unmatched. CDR3 size: 13 residues.

The CDR3 sequence: CASSLGEGPNEQFF. CDR3 DNA sequence: TGTGCCAGCAGCTTGGGGGAGGGCCCCAATGAGCAGTTCTTC. The chain uses TRBV7-6 and TRBJ2-1; 7 positions match TRBD2. V shed 3 bases and J 6 bases; nucleotides not matched to a gene: 5. This CDR3 is built from 14 residues. The V gene's germline CDR1 is SGHVS and CDR2 FNYEAQ. The full variable domain, with the rest looked up from reference TRBV7-6 and TRBJ2-1, is GAGVSQSPRYKVTKRGQDVALRCDPISGHVSLYWYRQALGQGPEFLTYFNYEAQQDKSGLPNDRFSAERPEGSISTLTIQRTEQRDSAMYRCASSLGEGPNEQFFGPGTRLTVL.

As to this clone: The same CDR3 arises from other DNA sequences in this sample as well. This chain links TRBV7-9 with TRBJ2-7; possibly TRBD2 for D (6 bases). The CDR3 has 16 residues. The germline CDR1 and CDR2 sequences are SEHNR and FQNEAQ (reference sequence). V lost 4 bases and J lost 2, with 18 bases in between. CDR3 DNA: TGTGCCAGCAGCTATCAAGGGACTTCGTCTCCCTACGAGCAGTACTTC. It codes for CASSYQGTSSPYEQYF.

The chain joins TRBV5-1 to TRBJ2-1; D uncertain. This CDR3 is 15 amino acids long. The germline CDR1 and CDR2 sequences are SGHRS and YFSETQ. Trimming removed 0 bases from V and 3 bases from J, with 10 bases in between. The chain's CDR3 is CASSLDGSNYNEQFF. The CDR3 DNA follows: TGCGCCAGCAGCTTGGATGGCAGTAACTACAATGAGCAGTTCTTC.

This clone was detected only a few times. The chain carries TRBV4-1 and TRBJ2-1; D may be TRBD2 (5 bases). V was cut by 0 bases and J by 8 bases, with 14 bases left in between. This CDR3 has 15 residues. Germline V gives CDR1 MGHRA, CDR2 YSYEKL. CDR3 sequence: CASSQESPGWDEQFF. CDR3 in DNA: TGCGCCAGCAGCCAAGAATCCCCGGGATGGGATGAGCAGTTCTTC.

There are a few counts of this clone. The chain employs TRBV5-1 and TRBJ2-5, with 7 bases matching TRBD1. From germline, CDR1 is SGHRS and CDR2 YFSETQ. The CDR3 runs 15 residues. V was pared by 3 bases and J by 4 bases, with 9 bases of the junction left unmatched. CDR3 protein: CASSWGTVRGETQYF. CDR3 sequence (DNA): TGCGCCAGCAGCTGGGGGACAGTTCGTGGAGAGACCCAGTACTTC.

This clone was detected once. J is TRBJ2-7 and V is TRBV7-2; TRBD2 might be the D (6 bases). The germline V gene has CDR1 SGHTA and CDR2 FQGNSA. V lost 1 base and J 2 bases, leaving 18 bases between the germline ends. This CDR3 is built from 17 residues. The CDR3 bases are TGTGCCAGCAGCTTAGAGGGGTCTAGCGCCGTTGCCTACGAGCAGTACTTC. It translates to CASSLEGSSAVAYEQYF.

The chain recombines TRBV6-1 with TRBJ2-7; 8 nucleotides line up with TRBD2. V was pared by 2 bases and J by 6 bases, with 12 bases of the junction left unmatched. There are 16 residues in the CDR3. Germline V CDR1 and CDR2: MNHNS, SASEGT. The CDR3 DNA follows: TGTGCCAGCAGTGAATCCCTAGGGGGTCTAGCGGGCGAGCAGTACTTC. Translating it yields CASSESLGGLAGEQYF.

The chain is built from TRBV5-4 and TRBJ1-2; TRBD1 matches at 8 bases. Germline assignment: CDR1 SGHNT and CDR2 YYREEE (reference sequence). With 0 bases clipped from V and 4 bases from J, the junction kept 5 bases outside the gene matches. The length of the CDR3 is 15 residues. The CDR3 loop reads CASSLGGTGSYGYTF. The CDR3 region has the DNA TGTGCCAGCAGCTTGGGCGGGACAGGAAGCTATGGCTACACCTTC.

This clone was detected once. The chain has TRBV7-2 and TRBJ2-2; D uncertain. The V gene's germline CDR1 is SGHTA and CDR2 FQGNSA. This CDR3 spans 16 amino acids. V shed 5 bases and J shed 0 bases, with 13 bases lying between them. The CDR3: CASSRGVLSNTGELFF. The CDR3 DNA reads as TGTGCCAGCAGCCGAGGAGTACTCTCGAACACCGGGGAGCTGTTTTTT. The full variable domain, rest sourced from reference TRBV7-2 and TRBJ2-2, is GAGVSQSPSNKVTEKGKDVELRCDPISGHTALYWYRQSLGQGLEFLIYFQGNSAPDKSGLPSDRFSAERTGGSVSTLTIQRTQQEDSAVYLCASSRGVLSNTGELFFGEGSRLTVL.

This clone appeared a few times. The CDR3 DNA reads TGTGCCAGCAGCTTAGATCGTAATGAAAAACTGTTTTTT. This codes for CASSLDRNEKLFF. This chain uses TRBV7-7 with TRBJ1-4; D remains unclear. Germline CDR1 is SSHAT and CDR2 is FNYEAQ (reference sequence). V was shortened by 1 base and J by 4 bases, with 4 bases between the two germline ends. The CDR3 contains 13 residues. Based on the CDR3 plus reference TRBV7-7 and TRBJ1-4, the full variable domain is GAGVSQSPRYKVTKRGQDVTLRCDPISSHATLYWYQQALGQGPEFLTYFNYEAQPDKSGLPSDRFSAERPEGSISTLTIQRTEQRDSAMYRCASSLDRNEKLFFGSGTQLSVL.

The gene calls are TRBV18 and TRBJ2-3, with a tentative D call TRBD1 (6 bases). V lost 3 bases, J lost 4 bases, and 11 bases lay in between. Germline V gene sequence: CDR1 KGHSH, CDR2 LQKENI. CDR3 length: 14 amino acids. The CDR3 coding sequence is TGTGCCAGCTCACCCAACACAGGGTCAGATACGCAGTATTTT. It specifies CASSPNTGSDTQYF. The full variable domain, completed using reference TRBV18 and TRBJ2-3, is NAGVMQNPRHLVRRRGQEARLRCSPMKGHSHVYWYRQLPEEGLKFMVYLQKENIIDESGMPKERFSAEFPKEGPSILRIQQVVRGDSAAYFCASSPNTGSDTQYFGPGTRLTVL.

The rearrangement joins TRBV28 to TRBJ1-1; possible D gene TRBD1, 5 bases. V was pared by 7 bases and J by 7 bases, with 16 bases between. CDR3 length: 13 amino acids. Per the germline V gene, CDR1 is MDHEN and CDR2 is SYDVKM. The CDR3: CASNDKPGDEAFF. CDR3 DNA: TGTGCCAGCAACGACAAGCCGGGGGATGAAGCTTTCTTT. The full variable domain, completed using reference TRBV28 and TRBJ1-1, is DVKVTQSSRYLVKRTGEKVFLECVQDMDHENMFWYRQDPGLGLRLIYFSYDVKMKEKGDIPEGYSVSREKKERFSLILESASTNQTSMYLCASNDKPGDEAFFGQGTRLTVV.

The chain links TRBV7-2 to TRBJ2-3; 8 bases agree with TRBD1. The CDR3 is 15 amino acids. V shed 5 bases and J 1 base; nucleotides not matched to a gene: 5. Germline CDR1 SGHTA, CDR2 FQGNSA. The CDR3 sequence is CASSQMTGGTDTQYF. The CDR3 DNA follows: TGTGCCAGCAGCCAAATGACAGGGGGCACAGATACGCAGTATTTT.

The genes are TRBV6-6 and TRBJ2-5; 11 nucleotides match TRBD2. The CDR3 covers 16 residues. CDR1 MNHNY and CDR2 SVGAGI come from the germline V gene (reference sequence). Trimming at V came to 2 bases and at J to 5 bases, leaving 7 bases not matched to a gene. CDR3 residues: CASSYLVLAGVETQYF. Written as DNA, the CDR3 is TGTGCCAGCAGTTACCTGGTACTAGCGGGGGTGGAGACCCAGTACTTC.

The chain links TRBV5-1 to TRBJ2-7; 10 bases agree with TRBD2. V gave up 5 bases and J gave up 1 base; unmatched junction bases: 3. The CDR3 runs to 14 residues. CDR1 is SGHRS, CDR2 YFSETQ, per germline. CDR3 sequence: CASRSTSGSYEQYF. The CDR3 DNA reads as TGCGCCAGCAGATCGACTAGCGGGTCCTACGAGCAGTACTTC.

V and J are TRBV7-8 and TRBJ2-3; 8 nucleotides line up with TRBD2. The CDR3 has 16 residues. J was trimmed by 4 bases and V by 1 base; bases with no gene match: 7. Germline assignment: CDR1 SGHVS and CDR2 FQNEAQ. The CDR3 spells CASSLGAGGSADTQYF. CDR3 nucleotide sequence: TGTGCCAGCAGCTTAGGGGCGGGGGGATCGGCAGATACGCAGTATTTT.

The chain couples TRBV28 to TRBJ1-3, with D possibly matching TRBD1 (6 bases). Germline V gene data show CDR1 as MDHEN and CDR2 as SYDVKM. The CDR3 has 15 residues. Trimming left V 5 bases short and J 2 bases short, with 13 bases between. CDR3 loop: CASSLNRVAGNTIYF. In nucleotides, the CDR3 is TGTGCCAGCAGTCTCAACAGGGTTGCTGGAAACACCATATATTTT.

The genes are TRBV29-1 and TRBJ1-1; D may be TRBD1 (5 bases). Germline lookup yields CDR1 SQVTM and CDR2 ANQGSEA. The CDR3 runs to 12 residues. With 8 bases removed from V and 11 bases from J, the gap between germline ends came to 21 bases. Written as DNA, the CDR3 is TGCAGCTACCAATCGGGGGGGACTTTGGCTTTCTTT. Translating gives CSYQSGGTLAFF. The whole variable domain, remainder taken from reference TRBV29-1 and TRBJ1-1, is SAVISQKPSRDICQRGTSLTIQCQVDSQVTMMFWYRQQPGQSLTLIATANQGSEATYESGFVIDKFPISRPNLTFSTLTVSNMSPEDSSIYLCSYQSGGTLAFFGQGTRLTVV.

V and J are TRBV18 and TRBJ2-7; D is ambiguous. From germline, CDR1 is KGHSH and CDR2 LQKENI. The CDR3 length is 12 residues. The V end lost 2 bases, the J end lost 3 bases, and 5 bases lay between the germline ends. Here the CDR3 DNA reads TGTGCCAGCTCACCAACAGTCTACGAGCAGTACTTC. This sequence encodes CASSPTVYEQYF.

The rearrangement uses TRBV2 and TRBJ2-7; D is possibly TRBD1 (5 bases). Trimming left V 5 bases short and J 1 base short, with 9 bases between. The CDR3 length is 13 residues. Germline CDR1 and CDR2: SNHLY and FYNNEI. The DNA of the CDR3 is TGTGCCAGCAGTCAAAGACAGTCCTACGAGCAGTACTTC. This codes for CASSQRQSYEQYF. Full variable domain (rest looked up from reference TRBV2 and TRBJ2-7): EPEVTQTPSHQVTQMGQEVILRCVPISNHLYFYWYRQILGQKVEFLVSFYNNEISEKSEIFDDQFSVERPDGSNFTLKIRSTKLEDSAMYFCASSQRQSYEQYFGPGTRLTVT.

The rearrangement uses TRBV7-9 and TRBJ1-2; TRBD1 might be the D (5 bases). This CDR3 has 15 amino acids. Trimming shortened V by 1 base and J by 7 bases, and 16 bases separated the two germline ends. The germline gives CDR1 SEHNR, CDR2 FQNEAQ (reference sequence). DNA of the CDR3: TGTGCCAGCAGCTTAGTTTCGGGGGATGTCGGTGGCTACACCTTC. Encoded protein: CASSLVSGDVGGYTF.

The chain combines TRBV11-2 with TRBJ2-7; 10 nucleotides align to TRBD2. The CDR3 is made up of 16 amino acids. Germline V gives CDR1 SGHAT, CDR2 FQNNGV. The V gene end was trimmed by 0 bases and the J gene end by 2 bases; junction bases not matched to a gene: 4. The DNA of the CDR3 is TGTGCCAGCAGCTTAGATCTAGCGGGAGTGGCCTACGAGCAGTACTTC. Translation: CASSLDLAGVAYEQYF.